These T cell receptor beta chains were read from a single sample in a study of graft-versus-host responses after intestinal transplantation. The protocol was immunoSEQ multiplex PCR, while the TCRdb copy is restricted to in-frame clones and leaves out a portion. This sample carries about 130,000 clones, about nine tenths of them seen once, and the ten largest clones take about 0.18%. No antigen has been identified for these receptors. Material: unstimulated CD4+ T cells sorted from spleen or lymph node cells, obtained before intestinal transplant. The receptors here all came from a human donor who received an intestinal transplant. The CDR3 runs from the conserved cysteine through the conserved F or W. A D gene is named only where the DNA matches it firmly. Clone size is not always given. Where it is, it says once, few, many or a class for expanded clones.

TRBV5-1	TRBJ2-7	-	14	-	TGCGCCAGCAGCCTTTCCCTGAGAACCTACGAGCAGTACTTC	CASSLSLRTYEQYF
TRBV27	TRBJ2-5	-	13	-	TGTGCCAGCAGTCGGAGACAGTGGGAGACCCAGTACTTC	CASSRRQWETQYF
TRBV12-2	TRBJ1-1	-	12	-	TGTGCAAGCAAGGGGGCAAACACTGAAGCTTTCTTT	CASKGANTEAFF
TRBV19	TRBJ1-5	-	15	-	TGTGCCAGCGGAGGACAGACGAATAGCAATCAGCCCCAGCATTTT	CASGGQTNSNQPQHF
TRBV11-2	TRBJ1-4	-	16	TRBD1	TGTGCCAGCAATGACCTTAGGGGGCCGACTAATGAAAAACTGTTTTTT	CASNDLRGPTNEKLFF
TRBV4-2	TRBJ2-3	-	18	TRBD2	TGTGCCAGCAGCCAAGATCTTTGGGGGAGGGCTGGGGCAGATACGCAGTATTTT	CASSQDLWGRAGADTQYF
TRBV2	TRBJ1-1	-	13	-	TGTGCCAGCATGAGCTATATGAACACTGAAGCTTTCTTT	CASMSYMNTEAFF
TRBV19	TRBJ2-1	-	17	TRBD2	TGTGCCAGTACCGACAGGGGTACTAGCGGGAGATTAAATGAGCAGTTCTTC	CASTDRGTSGRLNEQFF
TRBV11-2	TRBJ2-2	-	12	-	TGTGCCAGCAGCTTAGAATGGGGGGAGCTGTTTTTT	CASSLEWGELFF
TRBV28	TRBJ2-5	-	13	-	TGTGCCACTGGTTACGGACGCCAAGAGACCCAGTACTTC	CATGYGRQETQYF
TRBV14	TRBJ2-1	-	11	-	TGTGCCAGCAGCAGTTGGGATGAGCAGTTCTTC	CASSSWDEQFF
TRBV7-2	TRBJ1-1	-	14	TRBD1	TGTGCCAGCAGCTCTGACAGGGTAGGCACTGAAGCTTTCTTT	CASSSDRVGTEAFF
TRBV5-1	TRBJ2-7	-	14	TRBD1	TGCGCCAGCAGCCTTGGGACAGGGGCGAGCGAGCAGTACTTC	CASSLGTGASEQYF
TRBV27	TRBJ2-7	-	14	-	TGTGCCAGCAGTTTCTCGGCGGAACTCTACGAGCAGTACTTC	CASSFSAELYEQYF
TRBV14	TRBJ1-1	-	16	-	TGTGCCAGCAGTAACCTTGCGGGAGGGTTGATCACTGAAGCTTTCTTT	CASSNLAGGLITEAFF
TRBV5-1	TRBJ2-3	-	14	TRBD2	TGCGCCAGCAGCCTAGGGACTAGTGGAGATACGCAGTATTTT	CASSLGTSGDTQYF
TRBV9	TRBJ2-5	-	19	TRBD1	TGTGCCAGCAGCGGTACCGGGACAGGGCGGCCCTGGGGCCAAGAGACCCAGTACTTC	CASSGTGTGRPWGQETQYF
TRBV5-6	TRBJ2-4	-	16	TRBD2	TGTGCCAGCAGCTTACTAGCGGGAGGGACCAAAAACATTCAGTACTTC	CASSLLAGGTKNIQYF
TRBV28	TRBJ1-3	-	14	-	TGTGCCAGCAGTGTCGCAGGGGCTGGAAACACCATATATTTT	CASSVAGAGNTIYF
TRBV6-1	TRBJ2-7	-	15	TRBD2	TGTGCCAGCAGGGGATTAGCGGGTATGACCTACGAGCAGTACTTC	CASRGLAGMTYEQYF
TRBV6-5	TRBJ1-1	-	15	-	TGTGCCAGCAGTTACTTGGGGGGCGGGGGAACTGAAGCTTTCTTT	CASSYLGGGGTEAFF
TRBV6-1	TRBJ1-1	-	13	-	TGTGCCACCACCCCCGACGGGGTTACTGAAGCTTTCTTT	CATTPDGVTEAFF
TRBV4-1	TRBJ2-7	-	14	-	TGCGCCAGCAGCCCCAGCCCCTCGGGAGACGAGCAGTACTTC	CASSPSPSGDEQYF
TRBV15	TRBJ1-5	-	15	-	TGTGCCACCAGCAGAGACAGTCCTTCCAATCAGCCCCAGCATTTT	CATSRDSPSNQPQHF
TRBV4-1	TRBJ2-3	-	18	TRBD2	TGCGCCAGCAGCCAACGGCTAGCGGGAGTCGTGCGCACAGATACGCAGTATTTT	CASSQRLAGVVRTDTQYF
TRBV7-2	TRBJ2-3	-	14	-	TGTGCCAGCAGTCTCGTTGGGCCGCTAGATACGCAGTATTTT	CASSLVGPLDTQYF
TRBV27	TRBJ2-4	-	15	TRBD1	TGTGCCAGCAGTTTCAATCCGGGACAGAAAAACATTCAGTACTTC	CASSFNPGQKNIQYF
TRBV9	TRBJ2-1	-	16	-	TGTGCCAGCAGCGTATTAGGGGAGCGGGTGTACAATGAGCAGTTCTTC	CASSVLGERVYNEQFF
TRBV18	TRBJ2-1	few	14	-	TGTGCCAGCTCACCACCTAGCGCGGACAATGAGCAGTTCTTC	CASSPPSADNEQFF
TRBV4-2	TRBJ2-1	once	16	TRBD2	TGTGCCAGCAGCCAAGAGGGCGGGAGCTCCTACAATGAGCAGTTCTTC	CASSQEGGSSYNEQFF
TRBV30	TRBJ1-3	-	12	-	TGTGCCTGGAGTGTATACGGGACTACCATATATTTT	CAWSVYGTTIYF
TRBV27	TRBJ2-5	-	16	TRBD2	TGTGCCAGCAGTCCAGGACTAGCGGGAGGGGAGGAGACCCAGTACTTC	CASSPGLAGGEETQYF
TRBV6-6	TRBJ2-7	once	15	-	TGTGCCAGCAGTTACTCCCGCGGGACCTCCTACGAGCAGTACTTC	CASSYSRGTSYEQYF
TRBV2	TRBJ1-1	-	18	-	TGTGCCAGCAGTGAAGAGGGGCTCGGACAGCGCAGGAACACTGAAGCTTTCTTT	CASSEEGLGQRRNTEAFF
TRBV5-4	TRBJ2-7	-	15	-	TGTGCCAGCAGCTTGGCCGGGAGTGGGGGCTACGAGCAGTACTTC	CASSLAGSGGYEQYF
TRBV5-4	TRBJ2-5	-	12	-	TGTGCCAGCAGCTTGTACCAAGAGACCCAGTACTTC	CASSLYQETQYF
TRBV10-3	TRBJ2-1	-	15	TRBD2	TGTGCCATCAGTGAGTCTGGTAGCGGGAGCACTGAGCAGTTCTTC	CAISESGSGSTEQFF
TRBV4-1	TRBJ2-6	-	17	TRBD2	TGCGCCAGCAGCCCCGGACTAGCGGGATCTGGGGCCAACGTCCTGACTTTC	CASSPGLAGSGANVLTF
TRBV19	TRBJ2-7	-	12	-	TGTGCCAGTAGTAGGGTTACGGGGGAGCAGTACTTC	CASSRVTGEQYF
TRBV7-9	TRBJ2-3	-	14	-	TGTGCCAGCAGCTTTCTTAGCGGCGGGGATACGCAGTATTTT	CASSFLSGGDTQYF
TRBV29-1	TRBJ2-5	-	14	-	TGCAGCGCCCCGAAACAACTAGATAGAGCGGCCCAGTACTTC	CSAPKQLDRAAQYF